Listed below are T cell receptor beta chains from one sample, sequenced in a study of early T cells in non-severe SARS-CoV-2 infection. TCRdb processed the 5' RACE reads anew with MiXCR; each CDR3 protein has one entry. The sample has roughly 86,000 distinct CDR3 sequences, about 6.5% seen once; the top ten hold roughly 8%. Sequencing was carried out using whole blood. These TCRs come from an adult who was a healthcare worker with PCR-confirmed SARS-CoV-2 infection or an uninfected control (not recorded which). The CDR3 runs from the conserved cysteine through the conserved F or W. The D gene is left open where the match is weak. Expanded clones are given a class, and other clones once, few, many or no size at all.

TRBV20-1	many	-	TRBJ2-2	TGCAGTGCTAGATTTTCGGGGAACACCGGGGAGCTGTTTTTT	CSARFSGNTGELFF
TRBV20-1	few	TRBD2	TRBJ2-7	TGCAGTGCCAGGACTAGCGGGAGGGCCCGGGAGCAGTACTTC	CSARTSGRAREQYF
TRBV28	few	-	TRBJ2-2	TGTGCCACCCGGACACTCGACACCGGGGAGCTGTTTTTT	CATRTLDTGELFF
TRBV7-6	many	-	TRBJ2-3	TGTGCCAGCAGACCTGCCGGGACCTCGGATACGCAGTATTTT	CASRPAGTSDTQYF
TRBV5-1	-	-	TRBJ1-6	TGCGCCAGCAGCTTGCAGGGTAACTCCTATAATTCACCCCTCCACTTT	CASSLQGNSYNSPLHF
TRBV18	many	-	TRBJ2-5	TGTGCCAGCTCATCCTCCGGGACGGATCCTGGGCCCCAGTACTTC	CASSSSGTDPGPQYF
TRBV5-1	few	-	TRBJ2-7	TGCGCCAGCAGCGGACAGAGTGGGGCGCGCGAGCAGTACTTC	CASSGQSGAREQYF
TRBV5-1	many	TRBD2	TRBJ2-7	TGCGCCAGCAGAGACGAAGAGCGGGATTGGCAGCAGTACTTC	CASRDEERDWQQYF
TRBV7-2	-	-	TRBJ1-3	TGTGCCAGCAGCTTAGGGCGGCAGGTGGAGGGCATATATTTT	CASSLGRQVEGIYF
TRBV20-1	few	-	TRBJ2-7	TGCAGTGCTGGAAAGACAGTCTACGAGCAGTACTTC	CSAGKTVYEQYF
TRBV18	-	-	TRBJ1-1	TGTGCCAGCTCACCGGTAGGAGAAAAAGCTTTCTTT	CASSPVGEKAFF
TRBV10-1	-	-	TRBJ1-4	TGCGCCAGCAGTGACGGTCCAGAAAAACTGTTTTTT	CASSDGPEKLFF
TRBV11-2	many	-	TRBJ2-3	TGTGCCAGCACCCTGACGGTCCTGAGCACAGATACGCAGTATTTT	CASTLTVLSTDTQYF
TRBV7-2	-	TRBD1	TRBJ2-7	TGTGCCAGCAGCCGAGGGACAGTCTCCTACGAGCAGTACTTC	CASSRGTVSYEQYF
TRBV29-1	many	-	TRBJ1-1	TGCAGCGTTGTTTGGGGAAACACTGAAGCTTTCTTT	CSVVWGNTEAFF
TRBV4-2	many	TRBD2	TRBJ2-3	TGTGCCAGCAGCCAAGCTACGGGAGGACGCACAGATACGCAGTATTTT	CASSQATGGRTDTQYF
TRBV28	many	-	TRBJ1-2	TGTGCCAGCAGTTTAGACTATGGCTACACCTTC	CASSLDYGYTF
TRBV6-2/TRBV6-3	many	-	TRBJ1-2	TGTGCCAGCAGTTATGACCCCACCCGCAGGGGATTACGTGGCTACACCTTC	CASSYDPTRRGLRGYTF
TRBV18	-	TRBD1	TRBJ1-4	TGTGCCAGCTCACGGGACAGCCTTAATGAAAAACTGTTTTTT	CASSRDSLNEKLFF
TRBV4-3	many	-	TRBJ1-1	TGCGCCAGCAGTCCGCGACTTAGAGGGGACACTGAAGCTTTCTTT	CASSPRLRGDTEAFF
TRBV4-2	few	TRBD2	TRBJ2-2	TGTGCCAGCAGCCAAGAGGGGCTAGCGGGAGTAACCGGGGAGCTGTTTTTT	CASSQEGLAGVTGELFF
TRBV4-1	few	-	TRBJ2-4	TGCGCCAGCAGCCAAGACCGACTAGTCTCCGATGGCATTCAGTACTTC	CASSQDRLVSDGIQYF
TRBV7-2	many	-	TRBJ2-5	TGTGCCAGCAGCTCGACGGCGGTAGAGACCCAGTACTTC	CASSSTAVETQYF
TRBV4-2	many	-	TRBJ1-4	TGTGCCAGCAGCCAAGGCGAGAGGAAGCGTGCTAATGAAAAACTGTTTTTT	CASSQGERKRANEKLFF
TRBV20-1	-	TRBD2	TRBJ2-7	TGCAGTGCCGCTGGCGGGAGGGCCAGGGAGCAGTACTTC	CSAAGGRAREQYF
TRBV11-2	-	-	TRBJ2-7	TGTGCCAGCAGCTTGAAGACGGGACACTACTACGAGCAGTACTTC	CASSLKTGHYYEQYF
TRBV20-1	-	TRBD1	TRBJ1-6	TGCAGTGCTAGACCCGGGACAGGGGATTCACCCCTCCACTTT	CSARPGTGDSPLHF
TRBV4-3	many	-	TRBJ1-4	TGCGCCAGCAGCCAACACCCTTTCGGGACCGAAAATGAAAAACTGTTTTTT	CASSQHPFGTENEKLFF
TRBV7-9	many	-	TRBJ1-5	TGTGCCAGCAGTGATAGCAATCAGCCCCAGCATTTT	CASSDSNQPQHF
TRBV4-2	many	TRBD1	TRBJ1-5	TGTGCCAGCAGCCAAGATCCCCGACAGGGTGGTCAGCCCCAGCATTTT	CASSQDPRQGGQPQHF
TRBV19	-	-	TRBJ1-3	TGTGCCAGTCACGGCCTCTTGGGAAACACCATATATTTT	CASHGLLGNTIYF
TRBV6-1	many	-	TRBJ1-1	TGTGCCAGCATGCGGTCCGGGCCACCTATGAACACTGAAGCTTTCTTT	CASMRSGPPMNTEAFF
TRBV12-3/TRBV12-4	many	-	TRBJ1-4	TGTGCCAGCAGACTACAGAGAGTCAATGAAAAACTGTTTTTT	CASRLQRVNEKLFF
TRBV5-1	-	TRBD1	TRBJ2-3	TGCGCCAGCAGCCGGACAGGGGATAACACAGATACGCAGTATTTT	CASSRTGDNTDTQYF
TRBV9	few	-	TRBJ1-2	TGTGCCAGCACCCCAGGCAAGGGACGCTATGGCTACACCTTC	CASTPGKGRYGYTF
TRBV9	many	-	TRBJ1-2	TGTGCCAGCAGCGGCGGGACATGGGACGGTTATGGCTACACCTTC	CASSGGTWDGYGYTF
TRBV28	many	-	TRBJ1-6	TGTGCCAGCAGGTCCGACCCCACTGGGGGATCACCCCTCCACTTT	CASRSDPTGGSPLHF
TRBV7-2	many	TRBD1	TRBJ1-1	TGTGCCAGCAGACCCGGGACAGGGACAAGTTACACTGAAGCTTTCTTT	CASRPGTGTSYTEAFF
TRBV7-6	few	TRBD2	TRBJ2-3	TGTGCCAGCAGCCCAAATCCTAGCGGGGGAAACACAGATACGCAGTATTTT	CASSPNPSGGNTDTQYF
TRBV20-1	-	TRBD1	TRBJ2-7	TGCAGTGCTTCCGGGACAGGGGTCCACGAGCAGTACTTC	CSASGTGVHEQYF
TRBV28	-	TRBD1	TRBJ2-7	TGTGCCACAAGACCGGGGGGGACAGGGGGCGAGCAGTACTTC	CATRPGGTGGEQYF
TRBV7-7	-	-	TRBJ2-5	TGTGCCAGCAGCTTAGGTCTGGGCCAAGAGACCCAGTACTTC	CASSLGLGQETQYF
TRBV20-1	few	TRBD1	TRBJ1-6	TGCAGTGCTAGACAGGGGGGTAATTCACCCCTCCACTTT	CSARQGGNSPLHF
TRBV28	-	TRBD1	TRBJ1-5	TGTGCCAGCAGTAGCGGGACAGGGGGATTCAATCAGCCCCAGCATTTT	CASSSGTGGFNQPQHF
TRBV20-1	few	-	TRBJ1-2	TGCAGTGCTTTAAGACAGTACGATGGCTACACCTTC	CSALRQYDGYTF
TRBV14	few	-	TRBJ2-3	TGTGCCAGCAGTCCCGGCAGCAGGGGCACAGATACGCAGTATTTT	CASSPGSRGTDTQYF
TRBV27	many	TRBD1	TRBJ2-2	TGTGCCAGCAGTTTATCGCCGGGACAGGGATTAACCGGGGAGCTGTTTTTT	CASSLSPGQGLTGELFF
TRBV6-1	many	-	TRBJ2-7	TGTGCCAGCAGCCCCTGGGATCTACGCGGGGAGCAGTACTTC	CASSPWDLRGEQYF
TRBV12-3/TRBV12-4	-	-	TRBJ2-5	TGTGCCAGCAGCTTGAACCAGGGGAGGACGGAGACCCAGTACTTC	CASSLNQGRTETQYF
TRBV27	many	-	TRBJ2-7	TGTGCCAGCAGTTTTACTCTCCCCCCCTACGAGCAGTACTTC	CASSFTLPPYEQYF
TRBV6-5	few	-	TRBJ1-2	TGTGCCAGCAGTTACGTGCAGGGGAACTATGGCTACACCTTC	CASSYVQGNYGYTF
TRBV7-2	-	-	TRBJ2-5	TGTGCCAGCAGGCAGTCGGCTAGCCGCCAAGAGACCCAGTACTTC	CASRQSASRQETQYF
TRBV5-5	many	TRBD1	TRBJ1-1	TGTGCCAGCAGCTTTCGACAGGGAACCTTGAACACTGAAGCTTTCTTT	CASSFRQGTLNTEAFF
TRBV30	few	TRBD1	TRBJ1-2	TGTGCCTGGAGCACAGGGGGCGACTATGGCTACACCTTC	CAWSTGGDYGYTF
TRBV7-2	medium-sized	-	TRBJ2-7	TGTGCCAGCGCCCTCGACGCTACCCGTACCTACGAGCAGTACTTC	CASALDATRTYEQYF
TRBV5-6	-	-	TRBJ1-1	TGTGCCAGCAGAAAGCTGGGTAAGAACACTGAAGCTTTCTTT	CASRKLGKNTEAFF
TRBV29-1	many	TRBD2	TRBJ2-1	TGCAGCGTTACTTTAGCGGGGGGTCCTTACAATGAGCAGTTCTTC	CSVTLAGGPYNEQFF